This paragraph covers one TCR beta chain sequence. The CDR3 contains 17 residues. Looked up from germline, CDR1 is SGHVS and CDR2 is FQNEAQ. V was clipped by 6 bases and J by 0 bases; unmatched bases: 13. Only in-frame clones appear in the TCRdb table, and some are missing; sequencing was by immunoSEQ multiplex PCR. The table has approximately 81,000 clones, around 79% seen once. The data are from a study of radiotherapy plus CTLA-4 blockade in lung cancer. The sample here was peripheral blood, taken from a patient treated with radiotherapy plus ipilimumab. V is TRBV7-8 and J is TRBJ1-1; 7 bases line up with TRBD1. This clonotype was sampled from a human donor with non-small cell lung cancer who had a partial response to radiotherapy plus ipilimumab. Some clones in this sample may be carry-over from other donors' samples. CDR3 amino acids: CASRPRGVQGMNTEAFF. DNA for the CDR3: TGTGCCAGCAGGCCTCGAGGGGTACAGGGGATGAACACTGAAGCTTTCTTT.